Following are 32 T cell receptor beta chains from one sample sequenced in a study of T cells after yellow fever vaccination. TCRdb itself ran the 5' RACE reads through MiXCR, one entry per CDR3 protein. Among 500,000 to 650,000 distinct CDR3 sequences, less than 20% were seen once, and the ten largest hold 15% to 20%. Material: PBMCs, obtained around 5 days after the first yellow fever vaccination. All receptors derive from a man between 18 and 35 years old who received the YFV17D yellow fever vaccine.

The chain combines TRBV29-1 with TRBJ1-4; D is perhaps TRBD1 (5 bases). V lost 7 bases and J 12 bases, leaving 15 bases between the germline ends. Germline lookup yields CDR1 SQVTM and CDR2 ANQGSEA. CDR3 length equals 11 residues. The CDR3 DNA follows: TGCAGCGCGTTCATAGGGACTCAACTGTTTTTT. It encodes CSAFIGTQLFF.

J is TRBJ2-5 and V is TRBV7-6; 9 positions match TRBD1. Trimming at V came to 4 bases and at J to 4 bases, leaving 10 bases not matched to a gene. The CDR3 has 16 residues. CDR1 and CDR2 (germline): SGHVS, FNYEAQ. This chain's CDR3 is CASSSRTGEGRETQYF. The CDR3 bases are TGTGCCAGCAGCTCCCGGACAGGGGAGGGGAGAGAGACCCAGTACTTC.

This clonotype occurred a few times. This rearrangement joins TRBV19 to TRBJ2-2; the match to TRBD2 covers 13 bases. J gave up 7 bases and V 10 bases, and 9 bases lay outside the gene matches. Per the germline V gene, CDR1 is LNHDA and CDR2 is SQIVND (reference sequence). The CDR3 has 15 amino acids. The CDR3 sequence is CAILAGGKKVGELFF. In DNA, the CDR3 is TGTGCCATACTAGCGGGGGGGAAGAAAGTCGGGGAGCTGTTTTTT.

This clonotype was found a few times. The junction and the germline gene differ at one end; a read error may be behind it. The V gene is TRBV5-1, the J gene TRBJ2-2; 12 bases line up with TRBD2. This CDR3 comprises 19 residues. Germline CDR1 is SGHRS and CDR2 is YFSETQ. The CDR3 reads CASSLFRASGGAKTGELFF. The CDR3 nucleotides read TGCGCCAGCAGCTTGTTCAGAGCTAGCGGGGGGGCGAAGACCGGGGAGCTGTTTTTT.

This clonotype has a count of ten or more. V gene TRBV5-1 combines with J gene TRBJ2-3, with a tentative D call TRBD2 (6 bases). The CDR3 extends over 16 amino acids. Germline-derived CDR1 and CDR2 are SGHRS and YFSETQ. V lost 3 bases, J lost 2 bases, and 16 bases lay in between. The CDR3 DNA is TGCGCCAGCAGCTCCCTCTCGGGGGTTTCCACAGATACGCAGTATTTT. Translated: CASSSLSGVSTDTQYF.

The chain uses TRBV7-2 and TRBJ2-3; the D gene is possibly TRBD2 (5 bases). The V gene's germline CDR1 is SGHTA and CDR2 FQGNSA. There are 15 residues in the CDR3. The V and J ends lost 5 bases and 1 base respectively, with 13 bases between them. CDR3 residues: CASSTRGGRTDTQYF. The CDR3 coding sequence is TGTGCCAGCAGCACTAGAGGCGGACGCACAGATACGCAGTATTTT.

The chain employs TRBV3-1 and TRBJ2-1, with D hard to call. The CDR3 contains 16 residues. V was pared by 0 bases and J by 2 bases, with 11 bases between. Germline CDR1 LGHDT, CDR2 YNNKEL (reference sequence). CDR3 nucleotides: TGTGCCAGCAGCCAAGAGAGACGGCCGACCTACAATGAGCAGTTCTTC. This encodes CASSQERRPTYNEQFF.

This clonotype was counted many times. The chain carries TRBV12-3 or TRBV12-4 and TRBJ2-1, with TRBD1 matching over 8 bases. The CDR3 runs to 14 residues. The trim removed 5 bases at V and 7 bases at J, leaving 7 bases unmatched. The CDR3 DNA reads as TGTGCCAGCAGTCCCCAGGGGGCGGTGAATGAGCAGTTCTTC. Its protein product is CASSPQGAVNEQFF.

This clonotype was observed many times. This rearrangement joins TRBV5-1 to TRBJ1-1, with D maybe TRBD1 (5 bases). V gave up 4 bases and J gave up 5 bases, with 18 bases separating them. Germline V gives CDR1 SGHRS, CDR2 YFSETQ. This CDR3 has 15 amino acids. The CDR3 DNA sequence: TGCGCCAGCAGCCCCAGGGAAGGGGCGGGGACTGAAGCTTTCTTT. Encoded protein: CASSPREGAGTEAFF.

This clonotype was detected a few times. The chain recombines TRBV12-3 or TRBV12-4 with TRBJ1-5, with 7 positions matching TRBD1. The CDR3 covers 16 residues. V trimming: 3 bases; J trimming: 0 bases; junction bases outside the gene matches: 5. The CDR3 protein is CASSLGGGISNQPQHF. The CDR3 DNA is TGTGCCAGCAGTTTGGGAGGGGGCATTAGCAATCAGCCCCAGCATTTT.

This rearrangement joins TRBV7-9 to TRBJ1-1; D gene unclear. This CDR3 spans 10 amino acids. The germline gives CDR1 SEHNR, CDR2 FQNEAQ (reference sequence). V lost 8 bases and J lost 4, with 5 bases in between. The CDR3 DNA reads TGTGCCAGCGAAAGCACTGAAGCTTTCTTT. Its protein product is CASESTEAFF.

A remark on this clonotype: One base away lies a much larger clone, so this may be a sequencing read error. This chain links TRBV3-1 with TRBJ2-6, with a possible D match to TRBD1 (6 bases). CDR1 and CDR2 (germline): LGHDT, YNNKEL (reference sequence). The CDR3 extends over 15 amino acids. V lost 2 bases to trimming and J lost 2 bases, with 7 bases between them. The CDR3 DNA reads TGTGCCAGCAGCCAAAAGGGGGCTGGGGCCAACGTCCTGACTTTC. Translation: CASSQKGAGANVLTF.

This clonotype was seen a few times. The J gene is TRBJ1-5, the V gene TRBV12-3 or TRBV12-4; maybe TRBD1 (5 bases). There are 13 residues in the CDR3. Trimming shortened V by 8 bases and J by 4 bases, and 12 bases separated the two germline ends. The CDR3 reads CASGPSGNQPQHF. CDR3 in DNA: TGTGCCAGCGGCCCGTCAGGGAATCAGCCCCAGCATTTT.

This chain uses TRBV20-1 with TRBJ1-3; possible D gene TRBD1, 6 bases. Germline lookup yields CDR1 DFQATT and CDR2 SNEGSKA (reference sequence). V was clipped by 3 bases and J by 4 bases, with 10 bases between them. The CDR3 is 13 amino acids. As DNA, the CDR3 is TGCAGTGCTAGTATGGGGGCGGGAAACACCATATATTTT. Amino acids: CSASMGAGNTIYF.

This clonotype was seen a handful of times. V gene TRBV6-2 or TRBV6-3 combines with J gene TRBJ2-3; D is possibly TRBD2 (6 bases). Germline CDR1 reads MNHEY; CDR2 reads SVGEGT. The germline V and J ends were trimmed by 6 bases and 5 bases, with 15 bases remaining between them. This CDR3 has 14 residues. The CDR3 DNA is TGTGCCAGCAGCCTCCGACTAGAAAGAGATACGCAGTATTTT. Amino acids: CASSLRLERDTQYF.

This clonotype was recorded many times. CDR3 region: CSAIHVVYEQYF. DNA for the CDR3: TGCAGTGCTATCCATGTAGTTTACGAGCAGTACTTC. The rearrangement uses TRBV20-1 and TRBJ2-7; D is unresolved. The CDR3 contains 12 residues. Germline CDR1 and CDR2: DFQATT and SNEGSKA (reference sequence). Trimming removed 4 bases from V and 4 bases from J, with 11 bases in between.

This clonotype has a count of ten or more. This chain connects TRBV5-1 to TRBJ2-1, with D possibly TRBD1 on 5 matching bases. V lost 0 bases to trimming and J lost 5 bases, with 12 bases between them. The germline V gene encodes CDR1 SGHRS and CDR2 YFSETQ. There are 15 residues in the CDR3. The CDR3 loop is CASSLAGREDNEQFF. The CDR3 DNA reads TGCGCCAGCAGCTTGGCCGGCAGGGAAGACAATGAGCAGTTCTTC.

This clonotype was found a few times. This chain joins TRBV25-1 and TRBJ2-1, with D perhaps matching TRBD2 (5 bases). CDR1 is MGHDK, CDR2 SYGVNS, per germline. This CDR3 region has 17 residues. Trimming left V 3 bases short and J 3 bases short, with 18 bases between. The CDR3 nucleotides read TGTGCCAGCAGTGAGCCCCCTCGGGGAGACTTCTACAATGAGCAGTTCTTC. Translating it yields CASSEPPRGDFYNEQFF.

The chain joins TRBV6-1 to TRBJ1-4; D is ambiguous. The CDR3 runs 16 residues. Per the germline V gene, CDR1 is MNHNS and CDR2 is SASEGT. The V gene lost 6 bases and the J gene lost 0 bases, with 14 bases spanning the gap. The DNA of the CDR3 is TGTGCCAGCAGGGCGGCTAATGTTGCAACTAATGAAAAACTGTTTTTT. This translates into CASRAANVATNEKLFF.

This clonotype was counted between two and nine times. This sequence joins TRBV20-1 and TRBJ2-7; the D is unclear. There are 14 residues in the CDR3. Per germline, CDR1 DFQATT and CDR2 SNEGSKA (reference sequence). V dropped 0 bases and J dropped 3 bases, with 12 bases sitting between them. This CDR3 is CSARDLSAHYEQYF. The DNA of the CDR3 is TGCAGTGCTAGAGATCTAAGCGCGCACTACGAGCAGTACTTC.

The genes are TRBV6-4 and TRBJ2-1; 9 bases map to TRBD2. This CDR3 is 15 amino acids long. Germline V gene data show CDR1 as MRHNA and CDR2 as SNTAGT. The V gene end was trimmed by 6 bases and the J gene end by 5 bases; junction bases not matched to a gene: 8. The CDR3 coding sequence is TGTGCCAGCAGGAGAGCGGGGGGCTCAAACAATGAGCAGTTCTTC. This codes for CASRRAGGSNNEQFF.

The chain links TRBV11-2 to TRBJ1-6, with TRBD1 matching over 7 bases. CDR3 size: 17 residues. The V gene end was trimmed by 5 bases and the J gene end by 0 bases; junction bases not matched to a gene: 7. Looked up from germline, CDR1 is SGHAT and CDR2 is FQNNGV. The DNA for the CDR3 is TGTGCCAGCAGCGACAGGGCTGTAGGCTCCTATAATTCACCCCTCCACTTT. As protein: CASSDRAVGSYNSPLHF.

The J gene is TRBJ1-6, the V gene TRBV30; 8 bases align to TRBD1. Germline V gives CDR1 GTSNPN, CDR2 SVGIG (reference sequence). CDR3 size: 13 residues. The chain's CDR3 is CAFGQGYNSPLHF. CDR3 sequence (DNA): TGTGCTTTCGGACAGGGCTATAATTCACCCCTCCACTTT.

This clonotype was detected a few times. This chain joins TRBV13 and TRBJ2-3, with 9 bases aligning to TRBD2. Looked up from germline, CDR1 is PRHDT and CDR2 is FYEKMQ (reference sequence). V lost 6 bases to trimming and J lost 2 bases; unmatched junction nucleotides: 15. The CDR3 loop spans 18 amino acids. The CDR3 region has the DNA TGTGCCAGCAGTCGGTCCAGCGGGGGGCTCGGGACCACAGATACGCAGTATTTT. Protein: CASSRSSGGLGTTDTQYF.

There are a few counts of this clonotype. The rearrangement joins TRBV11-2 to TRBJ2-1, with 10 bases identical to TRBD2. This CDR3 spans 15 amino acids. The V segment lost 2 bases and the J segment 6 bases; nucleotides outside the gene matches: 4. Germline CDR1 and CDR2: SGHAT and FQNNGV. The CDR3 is CASSLYGTSANEQFF. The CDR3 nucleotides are TGTGCCAGCAGCTTATACGGGACTAGCGCCAATGAGCAGTTCTTC. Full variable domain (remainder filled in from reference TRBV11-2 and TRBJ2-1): EAGVAQSPRYKIIEKRQSVAFWCNPISGHATLYWYQQILGQGPKLLIQFQNNGVVDDSQLPKDRFSAERLKGVDSTLKIQPAKLEDSAVYLCASSLYGTSANEQFFGPGTRLTVL.

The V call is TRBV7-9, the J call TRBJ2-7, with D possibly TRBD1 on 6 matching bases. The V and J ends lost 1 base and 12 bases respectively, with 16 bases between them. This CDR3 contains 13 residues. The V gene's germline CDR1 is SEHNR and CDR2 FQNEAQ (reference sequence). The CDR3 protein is CASSLDPPQGPYF. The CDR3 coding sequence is TGTGCCAGCAGCTTAGACCCCCCCCAGGGGCCGTACTTC.

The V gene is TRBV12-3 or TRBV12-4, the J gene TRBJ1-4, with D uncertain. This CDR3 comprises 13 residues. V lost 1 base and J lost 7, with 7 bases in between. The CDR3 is CASSLGGFEKLFF. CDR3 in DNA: TGTGCCAGCAGTTTAGGCGGATTTGAAAAACTGTTTTTT.

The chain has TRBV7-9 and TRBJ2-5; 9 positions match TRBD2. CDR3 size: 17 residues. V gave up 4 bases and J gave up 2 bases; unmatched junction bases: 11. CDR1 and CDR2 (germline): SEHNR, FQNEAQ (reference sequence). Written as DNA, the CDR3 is TGTGCCAGCAGCTCCCTACCGGGACTAGCCTTTCAAGAGACCCAGTACTTC. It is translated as CASSSLPGLAFQETQYF.

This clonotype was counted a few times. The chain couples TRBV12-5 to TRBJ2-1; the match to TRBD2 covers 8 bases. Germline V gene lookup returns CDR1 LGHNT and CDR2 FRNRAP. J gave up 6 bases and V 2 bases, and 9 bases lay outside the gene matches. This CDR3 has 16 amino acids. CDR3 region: CASGLSTGGLPNEQFF. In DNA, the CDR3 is TGTGCTAGTGGTTTGTCTACGGGGGGGCTACCCAATGAGCAGTTCTTC.

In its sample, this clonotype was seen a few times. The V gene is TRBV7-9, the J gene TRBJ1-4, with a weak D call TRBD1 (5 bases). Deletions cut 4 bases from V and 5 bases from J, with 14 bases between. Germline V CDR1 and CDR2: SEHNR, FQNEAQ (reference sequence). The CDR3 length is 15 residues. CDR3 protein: CASSYQGFRNEKLFF. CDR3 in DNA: TGTGCCAGCAGCTACCAGGGTTTCCGGAATGAAAAACTGTTTTTT.

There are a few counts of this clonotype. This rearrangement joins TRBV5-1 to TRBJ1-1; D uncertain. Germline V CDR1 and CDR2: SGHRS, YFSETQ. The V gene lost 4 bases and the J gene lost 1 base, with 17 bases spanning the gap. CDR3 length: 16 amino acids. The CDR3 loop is CASSINPTDANTEAFF. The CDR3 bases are TGCGCCAGCAGCATTAACCCGACGGACGCGAACACTGAAGCTTTCTTT.

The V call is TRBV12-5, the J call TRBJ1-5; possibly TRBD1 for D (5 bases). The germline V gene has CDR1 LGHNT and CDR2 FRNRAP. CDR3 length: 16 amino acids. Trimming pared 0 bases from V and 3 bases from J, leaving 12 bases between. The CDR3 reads CASGLVLSGNNQPQHF. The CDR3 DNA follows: TGTGCTAGTGGTTTGGTACTGTCAGGGAACAATCAGCCCCAGCATTTT.